This TCR beta chain was recorded in a study of T-cell reconstitution after alpha-beta-depleted transplantation in children. Trimming removed 5 bases at V and 6 bases at J, with 14 bases between. The germline V gene encodes CDR1 SEHNR and CDR2 FQNEAQ (reference sequence). CDR3 length: 13 amino acids. Unique molecular identifiers featured in how the TCRbeta library was prepared. TCRdb redid the calling of the PCR reads with MiXCR, one entry per CDR3 protein. The data contain some 530,000 distinct CDR3 sequences, approximately 12% of them singletons. The source of this sequence is a human donor who donated a stem cell graft to a child with combined immunodeficiency. The chain links TRBV7-9 to TRBJ2-7; no definite D call. The specimen was PBMCs from the stem cell graft donor, collected from the stem cell graft. The CDR3 loop reads CASSPPPLGEQYF. The CDR3 DNA reads TGTGCCAGCAGCCCCCCCCCACTCGGCGAGCAGTACTTC.